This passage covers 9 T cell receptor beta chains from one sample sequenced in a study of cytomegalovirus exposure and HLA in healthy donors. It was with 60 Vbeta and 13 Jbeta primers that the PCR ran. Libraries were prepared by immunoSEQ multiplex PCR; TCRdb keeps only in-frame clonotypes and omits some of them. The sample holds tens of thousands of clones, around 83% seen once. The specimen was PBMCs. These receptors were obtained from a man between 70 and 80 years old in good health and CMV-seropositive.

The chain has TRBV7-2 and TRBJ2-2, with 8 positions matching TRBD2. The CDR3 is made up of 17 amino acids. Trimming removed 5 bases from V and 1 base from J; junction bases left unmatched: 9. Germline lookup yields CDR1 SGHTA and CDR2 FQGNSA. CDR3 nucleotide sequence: TGTGCCAGCAGCCAAATGCCGCTAGCGGGGAACACCGGGGAGCTGTTTTTT. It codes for CASSQMPLAGNTGELFF.

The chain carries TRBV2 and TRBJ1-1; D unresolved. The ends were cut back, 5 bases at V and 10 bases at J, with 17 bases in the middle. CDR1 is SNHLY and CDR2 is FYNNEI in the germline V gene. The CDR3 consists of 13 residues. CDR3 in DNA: TGTGCCAGCAGTCTCGCGAACGGGGAGGGAGCTTTCTTT. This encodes CASSLANGEGAFF.

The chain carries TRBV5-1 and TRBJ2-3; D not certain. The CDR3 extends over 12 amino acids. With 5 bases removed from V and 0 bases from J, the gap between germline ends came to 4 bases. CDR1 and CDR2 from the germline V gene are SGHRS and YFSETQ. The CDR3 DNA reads TGCGCCAGCAGGTCTAGCACAGATACGCAGTATTTT. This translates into CASRSSTDTQYF.

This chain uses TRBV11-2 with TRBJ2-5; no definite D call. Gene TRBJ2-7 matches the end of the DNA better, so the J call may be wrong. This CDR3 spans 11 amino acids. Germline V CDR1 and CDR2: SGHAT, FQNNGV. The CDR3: CASSGLGEQYF. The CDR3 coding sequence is TGTGCCAGCAGCGGGCTGGGCGAGCAGTACTTC.

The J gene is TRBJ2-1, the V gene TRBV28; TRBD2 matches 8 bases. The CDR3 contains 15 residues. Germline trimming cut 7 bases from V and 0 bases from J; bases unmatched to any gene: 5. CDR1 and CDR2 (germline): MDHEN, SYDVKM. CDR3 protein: CASTVSGSSYNEQFF. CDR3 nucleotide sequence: TGTGCCAGCACCGTAAGCGGGAGCTCCTACAATGAGCAGTTCTTC.

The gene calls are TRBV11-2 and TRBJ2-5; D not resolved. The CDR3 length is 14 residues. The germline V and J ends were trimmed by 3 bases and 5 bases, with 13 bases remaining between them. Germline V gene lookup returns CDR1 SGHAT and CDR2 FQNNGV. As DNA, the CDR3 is TGTGCCAGCAGCTTGTTTCAGGCATGGGAGACCCAGTACTTC. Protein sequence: CASSLFQAWETQYF.

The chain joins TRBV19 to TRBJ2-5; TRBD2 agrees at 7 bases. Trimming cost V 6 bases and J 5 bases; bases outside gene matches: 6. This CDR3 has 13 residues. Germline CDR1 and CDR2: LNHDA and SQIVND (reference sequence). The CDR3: CASRPMGGETQYF. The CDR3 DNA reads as TGTGCCAGTAGACCCATGGGAGGGGAGACCCAGTACTTC.

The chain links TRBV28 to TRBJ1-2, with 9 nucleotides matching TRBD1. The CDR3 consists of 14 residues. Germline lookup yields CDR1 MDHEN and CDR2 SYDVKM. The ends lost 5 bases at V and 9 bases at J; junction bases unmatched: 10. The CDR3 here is CASSIPPTGGSYTF. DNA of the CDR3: TGTGCCAGCAGTATCCCCCCGACAGGGGGAAGCTACACCTTC.

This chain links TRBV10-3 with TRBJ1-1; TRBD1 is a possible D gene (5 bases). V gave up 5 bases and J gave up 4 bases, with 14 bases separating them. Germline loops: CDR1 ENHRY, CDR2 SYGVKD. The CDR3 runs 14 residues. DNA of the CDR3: TGTGCCATCAGTACCGACGGGGGGAGCACTGAAGCTTTCTTT. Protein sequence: CAISTDGGSTEAFF.